This T cell receptor beta chain came from a study of blood T cell repertoires in COVID-19 (dated by TCRdb to between 2020 and 2021). About the study as a whole: Samples covering the acute and convalescent phases of COVID-19 were provided by collaborators in the United States, Italy and Spain. The material from the prospective study consisted of cDNA or gDNA derived from T cells, B-cell-depleted T cells, or PBMCs. The dataset comprised deeply sampled blood TCRbeta repertoires from subjects exposed to, actively infected with, or recovered from COVID-19. The repertoires were made available in a free public database intended to serve as a resource for research on the immune response to SARS-CoV-2. The samples were drawn from the first 160 participants of the ongoing ImmuneRACE study and from 1,254 subjects provided by 6 global collaborators. The sample metadata nearly always contained a de-identified subject ID, COVID-19 status, age in years and sex. Where available, HLA class I and class II types were obtained from metadata supplied by the sample provider rather than from assay-based typing.

Turning to this clone: Its antigen is still unknown. No base quality information exists; no much larger clone differs at one position.

Enrolling through a virtual design, the prospective study's participants ranged in age from roughly 18 to 95 years and lived across roughly 23 United States geographic areas. To assign participants to cohorts, the prospective study relied on clinical history that participants themselves reported in a screening survey and a study questionnaire. Recovered participants in ImmuneRACE Cohort 3 were defined as having two consecutive negative NP/OP PCR tests, clearance from a healthcare professional, or resolution of symptoms. In the prospective study, mobile phlebotomists collected whole blood, serum and a nasopharyngeal or oropharyngeal swab from each participant. Over a roughly 2-month period, participants in the prospective study had the option of providing additional blood draws and questionnaires. Prospective study blood samples were shipped either frozen or at room temperature before DNA extraction.

The immunoSEQ Assay, a bias-controlled multiplex PCR, was used to amplify TCRbeta CDR3 regions from genomic DNA. Under the source paper's analysis protocol: The number of nucleated cells in each sample was estimated from the amplification of reference gene primers within the assay. Sequence reads were collapsed and filtered to measure the absolute abundance of every unique TCRbeta CDR3 rearrangement. For each sample, productive Simpson clonality was calculated by taking the square root of Simpson's diversity index across productive rearrangements. TCRdb took this table from immuneACCESS and kept in-frame rearrangements with V and J called. Such tables lack part of the clones; where checked against another copy, unresolved V genes explain under half of the gap, and the rest is unexplained. V, J and clone size are taken as reported in that table, and D and trimming were inferred from the DNA itself. The sample records roughly 400,000 clones, roughly 89% of which are singletons. The ten largest clonotypes hold approximately 10% of the sample.

Points the paper makes about the study in general: Clinical and demographic metadata were provided uncurated, with the amount varying by source and participant.

The CDR3 runs 15 residues from the cysteine to the phenylalanine. Of the read, only the CDR3 DNA is kept; its 45 bases are in frame from base 1. Germline trimming amounts to 1 base on V and 2 bases on J, with 2 as the count of junction bases outside the gene matches. CDR1 and CDR2 were assigned from the germline V gene as SGHTA and FQGNSA. The receptor's source is a woman in her forties or fifties who had recovered from COVID-19. The sample was PBMCs or T cells enriched from blood (not recorded which). The chain joins TRBV7-2 to TRBJ2-5; TRBD2 lines up with 9 middle nucleotides. The CDR3: CASSLVAGGQETQYF. In nucleotide form, the sequence is TGTGCCAGCAGCTTAGTGGCGGGGGGGCAAGAGACCCAGTACTTC.